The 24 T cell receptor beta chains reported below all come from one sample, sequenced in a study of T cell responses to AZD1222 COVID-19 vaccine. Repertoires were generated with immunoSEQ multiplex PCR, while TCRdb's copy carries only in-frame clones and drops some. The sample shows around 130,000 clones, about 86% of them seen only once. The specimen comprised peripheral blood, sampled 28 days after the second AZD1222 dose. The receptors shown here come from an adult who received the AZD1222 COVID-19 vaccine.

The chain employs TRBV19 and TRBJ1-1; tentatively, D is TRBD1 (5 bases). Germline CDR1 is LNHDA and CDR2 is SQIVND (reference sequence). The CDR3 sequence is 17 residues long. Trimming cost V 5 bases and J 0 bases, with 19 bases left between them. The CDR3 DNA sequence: TGTGCCAGTAGTCCGGGAGGGTTGGGGGTGGTGAACACTGAAGCTTTCTTT. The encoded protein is CASSPGGLGVVNTEAFF.

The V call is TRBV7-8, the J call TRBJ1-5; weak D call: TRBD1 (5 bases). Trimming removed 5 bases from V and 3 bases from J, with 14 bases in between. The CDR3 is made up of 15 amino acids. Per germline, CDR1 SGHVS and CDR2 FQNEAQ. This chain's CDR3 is CASSKLGGNNQPQHF. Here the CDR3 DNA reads TGTGCCAGCAGCAAATTGGGGGGGAACAATCAGCCCCAGCATTTT.

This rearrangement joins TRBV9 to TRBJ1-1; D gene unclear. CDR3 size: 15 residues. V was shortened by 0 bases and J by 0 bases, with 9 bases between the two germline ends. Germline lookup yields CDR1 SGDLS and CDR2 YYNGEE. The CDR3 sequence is CASSVAGSLNTEAFF. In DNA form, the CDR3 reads TGTGCCAGCAGCGTAGCTGGCAGTCTGAACACTGAAGCTTTCTTT.

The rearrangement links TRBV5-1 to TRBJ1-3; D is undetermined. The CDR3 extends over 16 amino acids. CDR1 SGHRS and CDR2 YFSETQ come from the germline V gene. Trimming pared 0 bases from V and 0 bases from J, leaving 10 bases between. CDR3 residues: CASSLGGYSSGNTIYF. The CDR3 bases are TGCGCCAGCAGCTTGGGCGGATACAGCTCTGGAAACACCATATATTTT.

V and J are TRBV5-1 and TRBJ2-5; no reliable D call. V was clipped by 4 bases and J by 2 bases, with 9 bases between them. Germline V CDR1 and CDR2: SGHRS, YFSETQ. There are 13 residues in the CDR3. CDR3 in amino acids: CASSLQSQETQYF. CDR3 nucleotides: TGCGCCAGCAGCCTCCAATCGCAAGAGACCCAGTACTTC.

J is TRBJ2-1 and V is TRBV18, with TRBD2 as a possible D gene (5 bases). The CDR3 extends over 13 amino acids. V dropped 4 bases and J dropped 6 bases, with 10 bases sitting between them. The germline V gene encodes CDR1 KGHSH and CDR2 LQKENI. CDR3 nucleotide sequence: TGTGCCAGCTCACAGGGAGTCGGCAATGAGCAGTTCTTC. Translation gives CASSQGVGNEQFF.

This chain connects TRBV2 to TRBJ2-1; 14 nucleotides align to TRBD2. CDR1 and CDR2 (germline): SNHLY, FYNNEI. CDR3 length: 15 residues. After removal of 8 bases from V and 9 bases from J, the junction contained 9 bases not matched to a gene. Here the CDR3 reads CASSQTSGGAIEQFF. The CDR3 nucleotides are TGTGCCAGCTCCCAGACTAGCGGGGGGGCGATTGAGCAGTTCTTC.

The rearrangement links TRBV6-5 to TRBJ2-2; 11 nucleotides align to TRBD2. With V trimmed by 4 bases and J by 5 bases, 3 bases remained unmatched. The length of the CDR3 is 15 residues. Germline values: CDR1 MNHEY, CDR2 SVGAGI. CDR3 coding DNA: TGTGCCAGCAGTTTAGCGGGGGGGCGAACCGGGGAGCTGTTTTTT. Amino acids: CASSLAGGRTGELFF.

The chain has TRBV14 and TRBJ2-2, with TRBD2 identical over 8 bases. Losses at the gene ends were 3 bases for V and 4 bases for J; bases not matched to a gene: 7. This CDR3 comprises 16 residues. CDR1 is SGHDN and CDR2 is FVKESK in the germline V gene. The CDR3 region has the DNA TGTGCCAGCAGCCATAGGCGGGGGGACGGCACCGGGGAGCTGTTTTTT. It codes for CASSHRRGDGTGELFF.

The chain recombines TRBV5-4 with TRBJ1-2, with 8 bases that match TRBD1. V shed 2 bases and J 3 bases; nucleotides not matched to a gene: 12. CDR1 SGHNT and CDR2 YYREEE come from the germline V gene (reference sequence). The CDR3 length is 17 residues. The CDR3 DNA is TGTGCCAGCAGCTTAGGGCAGGGGGCGAGGATGGACTATGGCTACACCTTC. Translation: CASSLGQGARMDYGYTF.

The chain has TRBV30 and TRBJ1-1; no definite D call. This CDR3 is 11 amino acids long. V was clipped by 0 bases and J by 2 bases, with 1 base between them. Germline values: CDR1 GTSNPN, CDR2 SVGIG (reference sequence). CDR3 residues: CAWSVNTEAFF. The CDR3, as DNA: TGTGCCTGGAGTGTAAACACTGAAGCTTTCTTT.

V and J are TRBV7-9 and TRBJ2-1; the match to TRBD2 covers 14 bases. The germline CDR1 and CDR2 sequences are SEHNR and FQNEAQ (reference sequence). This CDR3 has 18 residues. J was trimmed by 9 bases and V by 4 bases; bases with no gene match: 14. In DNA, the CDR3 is TGTGCCAGCAGCTATGTCCCGGGACTAGCGGGGGAGGGGCTTGAGCAGTTCTTC. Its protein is CASSYVPGLAGEGLEQFF.

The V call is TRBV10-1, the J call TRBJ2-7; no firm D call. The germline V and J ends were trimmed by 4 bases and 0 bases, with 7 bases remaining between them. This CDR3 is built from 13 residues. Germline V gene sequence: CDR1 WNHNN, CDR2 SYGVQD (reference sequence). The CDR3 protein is CASSGWDSYEQYF. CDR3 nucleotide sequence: TGCGCCAGCAGTGGGTGGGACTCCTACGAGCAGTACTTC.

CDR3 DNA sequence: TGTGCCAGCAGTCTTGCTGGGGGGCGGACCGGGGAGCTGTTTTTT. This translates into CASSLAGGRTGELFF. V usage is TRBV28 and J usage is TRBJ2-2, with D perhaps TRBD1 or TRBD2 (6 bases each). V was trimmed by 5 bases and J by 5 bases, leaving 15 bases between them. From germline, CDR1 is MDHEN and CDR2 SYDVKM. The CDR3 sequence is 15 residues long.

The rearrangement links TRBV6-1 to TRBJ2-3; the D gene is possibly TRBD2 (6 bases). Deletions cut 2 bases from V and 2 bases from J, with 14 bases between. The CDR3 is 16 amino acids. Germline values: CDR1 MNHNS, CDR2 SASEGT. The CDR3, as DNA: TGTGCCAGCAGTGAAAGTTGGGGACTTCTCACAGATACGCAGTATTTT. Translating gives CASSESWGLLTDTQYF.

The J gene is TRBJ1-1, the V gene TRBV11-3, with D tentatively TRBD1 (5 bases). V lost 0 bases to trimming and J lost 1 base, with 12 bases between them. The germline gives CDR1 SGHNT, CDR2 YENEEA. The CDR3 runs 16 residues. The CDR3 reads CASSLDGRGGNTEAFF. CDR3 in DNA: TGTGCCAGCAGCTTAGATGGGAGGGGCGGGAACACTGAAGCTTTCTTT.

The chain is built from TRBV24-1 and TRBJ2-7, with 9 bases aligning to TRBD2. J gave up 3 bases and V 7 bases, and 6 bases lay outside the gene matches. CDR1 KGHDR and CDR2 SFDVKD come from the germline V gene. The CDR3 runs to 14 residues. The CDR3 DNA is TGTGCCACCAGCCCGGTTAGCGGGGGCTACGAGCAGTACTTC. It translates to CATSPVSGGYEQYF.

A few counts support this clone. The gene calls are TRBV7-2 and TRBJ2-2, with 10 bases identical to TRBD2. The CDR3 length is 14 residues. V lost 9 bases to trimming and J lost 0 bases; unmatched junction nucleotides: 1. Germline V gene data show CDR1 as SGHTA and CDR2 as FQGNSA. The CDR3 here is CASSGGTNTGELFF. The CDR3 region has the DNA TGTGCCAGTAGCGGGGGGACGAACACCGGGGAGCTGTTTTTT.

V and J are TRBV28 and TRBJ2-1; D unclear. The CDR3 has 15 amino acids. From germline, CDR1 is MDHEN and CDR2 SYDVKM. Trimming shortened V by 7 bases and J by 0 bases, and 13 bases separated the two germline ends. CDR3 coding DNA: TGTGCCAGCACCACGCCGGTGAGCTCCTACAATGAGCAGTTCTTC. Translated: CASTTPVSSYNEQFF. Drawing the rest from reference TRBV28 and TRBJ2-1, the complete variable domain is DVKVTQSSRYLVKRTGEKVFLECVQDMDHENMFWYRQDPGLGLRLIYFSYDVKMKEKGDIPEGYSVSREKKERFSLILESASTNQTSMYLCASTTPVSSYNEQFFGPGTRLTVL.

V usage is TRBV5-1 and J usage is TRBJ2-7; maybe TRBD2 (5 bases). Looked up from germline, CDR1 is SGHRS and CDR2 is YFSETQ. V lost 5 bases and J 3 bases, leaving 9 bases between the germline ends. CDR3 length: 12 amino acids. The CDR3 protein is CASRKADYEQYF. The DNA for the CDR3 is TGCGCCAGCAGAAAAGCGGACTACGAGCAGTACTTC.

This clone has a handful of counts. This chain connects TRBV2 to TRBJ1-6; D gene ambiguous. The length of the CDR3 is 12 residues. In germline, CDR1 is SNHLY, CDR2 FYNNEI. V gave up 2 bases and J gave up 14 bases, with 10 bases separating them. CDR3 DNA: TGTGCCAGCAGTGAACAGACCCGGGCCCTCCACTTT. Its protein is CASSEQTRALHF.

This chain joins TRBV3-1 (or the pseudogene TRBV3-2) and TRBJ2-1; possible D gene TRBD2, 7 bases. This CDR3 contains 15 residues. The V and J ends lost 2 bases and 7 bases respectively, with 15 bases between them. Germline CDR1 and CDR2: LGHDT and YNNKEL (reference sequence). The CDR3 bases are TGTGCCAGCAGCCAATCCCGCGGGGGCGCGAATGAGCAGTTCTTC. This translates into CASSQSRGGANEQFF.

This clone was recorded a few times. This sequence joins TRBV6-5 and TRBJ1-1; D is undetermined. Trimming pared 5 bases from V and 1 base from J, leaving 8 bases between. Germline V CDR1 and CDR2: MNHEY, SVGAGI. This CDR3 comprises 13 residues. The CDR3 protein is CASSKSENTEAFF. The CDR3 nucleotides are TGTGCCAGCAGTAAATCAGAGAACACTGAAGCTTTCTTT.

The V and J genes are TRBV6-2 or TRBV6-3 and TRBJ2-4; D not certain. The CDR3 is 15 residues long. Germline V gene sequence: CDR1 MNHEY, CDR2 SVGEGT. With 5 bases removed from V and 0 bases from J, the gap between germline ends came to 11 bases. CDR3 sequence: CASSRETVAKNIQYF. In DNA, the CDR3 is TGTGCCAGCAGTCGCGAAACTGTAGCCAAAAACATTCAGTACTTC.